This T cell receptor beta chain originates from a study of blood T cell repertoires in COVID-19. Looked up from germline, CDR1 is SGHAT and CDR2 is FQNNGV. This CDR3 is 15 amino acids long. V shed 5 bases, J shed 0 bases, and the junction held 2 bases outside the gene matches. With regard to this clone: Additional DNA sequences in this sample encode the identical CDR3.

Methods used by the authors: The assay estimated nucleated cells by amplifying reference gene primers. Some clones are missing from TCRdb's copy, which holds only in-frame ones; the method was immunoSEQ multiplex PCR. V and J calls and clone size are as listed in that table; D and trimming were resolved from the DNA. The data hold about 90,000 clones, with roughly 90% observed a single time. This receptor was identified in an elderly man with active or convalescent COVID-19. V is TRBV11-2 and J is TRBJ2-1; 9 bases align to TRBD2. Sequencing was performed on peripheral blood. The CDR3 spells CASSRSGGSYNEQFF. The DNA for the CDR3 is TGTGCCAGCAGCCGTAGCGGGGGCTCCTACAATGAGCAGTTCTTC.